The present T cell receptor (beta chain) was sequenced within a study of CD8 T cells in ankylosing spondylitis. Findings and limits, study-wide: Researchers reportedly found disease-linked clones significantly enriched in matched ankylosing spondylitis synovial fluid. A motif of 8 or 9 highly homologous TCR beta variants was seen as apparently characteristic of ankylosing spondylitis blood. Earlier reports found some motif variants in synovial fluid and blood in reactive arthritis.

Quantitative barcoded 5'-RACE was used to prepare TCR beta libraries. TCRdb analysed the 5' RACE reads with MiXCR anew, one entry per CDR3 protein. The sample records approximately 540,000 distinct CDR3 sequences, 9.5% to 15% being singletons. This CDR3 is 14 amino acids long. Trimming at V came to 6 bases and at J to 5 bases, leaving 7 bases not matched to a gene. From germline, CDR1 is SNHLY and CDR2 FYNNEI. Turning to this clonotype: Its antigen is currently unknown.

The receptor was derived from a male donor with ankylosing spondylitis. The sequenced sample was blood, either unsorted or a sorted T cell fraction (not recorded which). The chain employs TRBV2 and TRBJ1-5; 7 bases align to TRBD1. The CDR3 nucleotides are TGTGCCAGCAGACCCGGGACAGCAGATCAGCCCCAGCATTTT. The encoded protein is CASRPGTADQPQHF.